Sequencing of this T cell receptor (beta chain) was carried out in a study of T cells after yellow fever vaccination. With regard to this clonotype: Its target is not known. No conserved phenylalanine or tryptophan is present at the end of the CDR3, so a read error is the likely explanation.

The V and J ends lost 8 bases and 4 bases, in that order; junction bases with no gene match: 8. This CDR3 contains 14 residues. Looked up from germline, CDR1 is SGHVS and CDR2 is FNYEAQ. Each CDR3 protein gets one entry after TCRdb re-called the 5' RACE reads with MiXCR. The top ten clones hold 15% of a sample with about 360,000 distinct CDR3 sequences, 6.2% of them seen once. Study findings and constraints: Post-booster samples contained most primary-vaccination clones (more than 95% CD4, about 90% CD8). The secondary T-cell response peaked on day 5, not day 15, but was weaker.

Sequenced here: PBMCs, sampled 5 days after the yellow fever booster vaccination. This chain links TRBV7-6 with TRBJ2-1, with TRBD2 identical over 7 bases. This receptor was taken from a man aged 25-45 years who received the YFV17D yellow fever vaccine. The CDR3 region is CASSWAGAYNEQFS. For the CDR3, the DNA is TGTGCCAGCTCCTGGGCGGGAGCTTACAATGAGCAGTTCTCC.